This entry describes one T cell receptor (beta chain). Its antigen remains unknown. This entry is derived from a study of radiation and T cells in renal cell carcinoma. Study summary: Nephrectomy followed 15 Gy stereotactic body radiation by 4 weeks.

Regarding the study as a whole: Top tumor clonotypes rose in blood 2 weeks post-radiation, then contracted.

Method: immunoSEQ multiplex PCR; TCRdb's copy keeps in-frame clones and lacks some. Of 120,000 or so clones listed, 81% were seen once; the top ten hold around 6.1%. The CDR3 sequence is 15 residues long. With V trimmed by 1 base and J by 1 base, 0 bases remained unmatched. Per the germline V gene, CDR1 is SGHTA and CDR2 is FQGNSA. The time point here: blood 2 weeks post-SBRT. Indicated treatment: 15 Gy SBRT to primary tumor, nephrectomy 4 weeks later. Blood was sampled at baseline, 2 weeks and 4 weeks after SBRT. This renal cell carcinoma was of the clear cell type. The origin of this receptor is a man aged 45-65 years with renal cell carcinoma. This sequence joins TRBV7-2 and TRBJ2-1; 8 bases are a match to TRBD2. The material was blood, obtained from a patient whose treatment included radiotherapy and nephrectomy. CDR3 bases: TGTGCCAGCAGCTTAGAGCGGGAGTCCTACAATGAGCAGTTCTTC. The encoded protein is CASSLERESYNEQFF. Full variable domain (outside the CDR3, taken from reference TRBV7-2 and TRBJ2-1): GAGVSQSPSNKVTEKGKDVELRCDPISGHTALYWYRQSLGQGLEFLIYFQGNSAPDKSGLPSDRFSAERTGGSVSTLTIQRTQQEDSAVYLCASSLERESYNEQFFGPGTRLTVL.